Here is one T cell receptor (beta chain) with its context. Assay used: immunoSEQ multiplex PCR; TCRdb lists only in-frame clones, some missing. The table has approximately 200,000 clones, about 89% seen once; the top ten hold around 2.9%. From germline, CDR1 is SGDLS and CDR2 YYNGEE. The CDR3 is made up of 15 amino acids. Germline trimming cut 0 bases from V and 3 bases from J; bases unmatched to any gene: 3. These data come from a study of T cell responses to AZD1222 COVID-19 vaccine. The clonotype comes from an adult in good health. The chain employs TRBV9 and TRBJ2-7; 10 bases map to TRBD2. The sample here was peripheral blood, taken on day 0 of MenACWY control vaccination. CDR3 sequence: CASSVGPSGSYEQYF. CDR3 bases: TGTGCCAGCAGCGTAGGCCCTAGCGGGAGCTACGAGCAGTACTTC.